The clone carrying this T cell receptor (beta chain) was counted ten times or more. This record comes from a study of T cells in Graves' hyperthyroidism and ophthalmopathy. Researchers amplified the TCR beta CDR3 regions from RNA transcripts. Researchers ran a first-round RT-PCR on the TCR CDR3 using the HTBI primer set. One entry per CDR3 protein results from TCRdb running MiXCR on the multiplex PCR reads. This sample has some 550,000 distinct CDR3 sequences; around 20% occur once, and the top ten carry around a quarter. The CDR3 length is 13 residues. V lost 4 bases, J lost 3 bases, and 9 bases lay in between. Germline CDR1 and CDR2: MGHDK and SYGVNS.

The receptor was derived from a man aged 18 to 30 with Graves' hyperthyroidism. This chain joins TRBV25-1 and TRBJ1-1; perhaps TRBD1 as D (5 bases). Material: blood. The CDR3 protein is CASSVGQDTEAFF. The CDR3 DNA sequence: TGTGCCAGCAGTGTGGGGCAGGACACTGAAGCTTTCTTT.